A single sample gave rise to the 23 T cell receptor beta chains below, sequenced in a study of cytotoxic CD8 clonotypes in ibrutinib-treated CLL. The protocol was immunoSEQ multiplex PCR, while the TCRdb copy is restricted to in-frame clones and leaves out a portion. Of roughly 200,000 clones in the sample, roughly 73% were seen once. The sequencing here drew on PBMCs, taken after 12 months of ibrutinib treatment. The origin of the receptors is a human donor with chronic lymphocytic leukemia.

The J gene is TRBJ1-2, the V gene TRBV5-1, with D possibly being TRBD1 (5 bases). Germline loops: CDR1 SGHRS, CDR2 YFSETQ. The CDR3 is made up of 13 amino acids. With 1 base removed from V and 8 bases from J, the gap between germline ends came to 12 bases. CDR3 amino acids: CASSLQGSGGYTF. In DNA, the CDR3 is TGCGCCAGCAGCTTGCAGGGTTCAGGGGGCTACACCTTC.

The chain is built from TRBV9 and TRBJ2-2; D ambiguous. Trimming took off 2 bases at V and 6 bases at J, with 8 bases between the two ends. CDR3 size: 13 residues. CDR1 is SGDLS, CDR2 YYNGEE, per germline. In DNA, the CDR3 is TGTGCCAGCAGCGTTGCAGTCGCCGGGGAGCTGTTTTTT. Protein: CASSVAVAGELFF.

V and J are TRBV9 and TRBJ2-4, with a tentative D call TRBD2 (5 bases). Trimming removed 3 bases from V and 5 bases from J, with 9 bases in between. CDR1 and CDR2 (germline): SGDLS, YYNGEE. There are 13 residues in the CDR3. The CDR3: CASSGPAENIQYF. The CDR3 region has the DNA TGTGCCAGCAGCGGGCCAGCGGAAAACATTCAGTACTTC. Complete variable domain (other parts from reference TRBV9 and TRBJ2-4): DSGVTQTPKHLITATGQRVTLRCSPRSGDLSVYWYQQSLDQGLQFLIQYYNGEERAKGNILERFSAQQFPDLHSELNLSSLELGDSALYFCASSGPAENIQYFGAGTRLSVL.

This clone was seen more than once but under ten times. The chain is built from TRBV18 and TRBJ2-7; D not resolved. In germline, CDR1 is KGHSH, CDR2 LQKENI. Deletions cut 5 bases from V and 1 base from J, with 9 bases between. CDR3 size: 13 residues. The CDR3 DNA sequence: TGTGCCAGCTCAGCGACTGGATCCTACGAGCAGTACTTC. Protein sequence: CASSATGSYEQYF.

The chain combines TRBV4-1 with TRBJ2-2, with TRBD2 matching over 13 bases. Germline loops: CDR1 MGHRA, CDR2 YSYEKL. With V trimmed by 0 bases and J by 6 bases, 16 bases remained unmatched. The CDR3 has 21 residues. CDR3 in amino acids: CASSQEGVPGLAGFLAGELFF. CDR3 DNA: TGCGCCAGCAGCCAAGAAGGCGTACCGGGACTAGCGGGATTTTTGGCCGGGGAGCTGTTTTTT.

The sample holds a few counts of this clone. Written as DNA, the CDR3 is TGTGCCAGCAGCGCCTCTGATGGCTACACCTTC. Translating gives CASSASDGYTF. This chain joins TRBV9 and TRBJ1-2; no reliable D call. Germline CDR1 is SGDLS and CDR2 is YYNGEE. V lost 3 bases and J lost 6, with 6 bases in between. This CDR3 region has 11 residues.

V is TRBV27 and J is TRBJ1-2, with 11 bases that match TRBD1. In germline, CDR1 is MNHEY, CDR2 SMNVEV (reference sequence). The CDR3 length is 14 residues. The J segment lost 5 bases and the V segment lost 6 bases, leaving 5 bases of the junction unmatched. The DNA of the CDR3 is TGTGCCAGCAGCACCGGGACAGGGGGGTATGGCTACACCTTC. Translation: CASSTGTGGYGYTF.

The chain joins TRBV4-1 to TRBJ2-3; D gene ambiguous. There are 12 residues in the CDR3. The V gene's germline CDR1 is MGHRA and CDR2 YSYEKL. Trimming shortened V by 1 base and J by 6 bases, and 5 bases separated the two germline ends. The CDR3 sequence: CASSQVSDTQYF. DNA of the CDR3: TGCGCCAGCAGCCAAGTCTCGGATACGCAGTATTTT.

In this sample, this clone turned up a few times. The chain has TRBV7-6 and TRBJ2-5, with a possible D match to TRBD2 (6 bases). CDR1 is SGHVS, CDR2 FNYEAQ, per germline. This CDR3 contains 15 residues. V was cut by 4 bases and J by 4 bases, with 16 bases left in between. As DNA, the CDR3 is TGTGCCAGCAGCTACGGGGGATATCTCGGAGAGACCCAGTACTTC. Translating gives CASSYGGYLGETQYF.

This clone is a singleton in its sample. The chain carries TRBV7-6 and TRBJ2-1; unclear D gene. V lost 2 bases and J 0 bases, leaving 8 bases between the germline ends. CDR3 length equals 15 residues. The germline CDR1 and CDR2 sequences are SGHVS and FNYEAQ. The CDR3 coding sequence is TGTGCCAGCAGCTTAAGACTGAGCTCCTACAATGAGCAGTTCTTC. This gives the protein CASSLRLSSYNEQFF. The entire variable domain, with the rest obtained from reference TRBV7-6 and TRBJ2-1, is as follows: GAGVSQSPRYKVTKRGQDVALRCDPISGHVSLYWYRQALGQGPEFLTYFNYEAQQDKSGLPNDRFSAERPEGSISTLTIQRTEQRDSAMYRCASSLRLSSYNEQFFGPGTRLTVL.

The CDR3 coding sequence is TGCGCCAGCAGCCAAGCCGTAGCGGGGGGGCTGGGAAATGAGCAGTTCTTC. This codes for CASSQAVAGGLGNEQFF. The rearrangement links TRBV4-1 to TRBJ2-1; 11 bases are shared with TRBD2. This CDR3 comprises 17 residues. CDR1 is MGHRA, CDR2 YSYEKL, per germline. The junction had 9 bases not matched to a gene; V was cut back by 1 base and J by 7 bases.

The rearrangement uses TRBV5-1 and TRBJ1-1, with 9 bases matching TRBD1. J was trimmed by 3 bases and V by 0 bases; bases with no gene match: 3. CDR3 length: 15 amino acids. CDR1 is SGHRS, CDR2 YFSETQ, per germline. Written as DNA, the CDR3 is TGCGCCAGCAGCTTGGGACAGGGGGACGACACTGAAGCTTTCTTT. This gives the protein CASSLGQGDDTEAFF. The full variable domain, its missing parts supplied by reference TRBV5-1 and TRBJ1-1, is KAGVTQTPRYLIKTRGQQVTLSCSPISGHRSVSWYQQTPGQGLQFLFEYFSETQRNKGNFPGRFSGRQFSNSRSEMNVSTLELGDSALYLCASSLGQGDDTEAFFGQGTRLTVV.

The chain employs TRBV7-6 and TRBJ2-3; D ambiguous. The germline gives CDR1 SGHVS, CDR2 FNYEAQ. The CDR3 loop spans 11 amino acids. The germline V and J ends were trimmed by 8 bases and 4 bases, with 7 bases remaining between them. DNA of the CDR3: TGTGCCAGCGGGTTAGCAGATACGCAGTATTTT. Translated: CASGLADTQYF.

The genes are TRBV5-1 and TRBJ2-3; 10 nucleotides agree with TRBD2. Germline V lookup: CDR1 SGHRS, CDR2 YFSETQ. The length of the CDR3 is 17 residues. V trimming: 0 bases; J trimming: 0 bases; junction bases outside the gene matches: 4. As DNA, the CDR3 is TGCGCCAGCAGCTTGGTCGGACTAGCGGTGAGCACAGATACGCAGTATTTT. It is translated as CASSLVGLAVSTDTQYF.

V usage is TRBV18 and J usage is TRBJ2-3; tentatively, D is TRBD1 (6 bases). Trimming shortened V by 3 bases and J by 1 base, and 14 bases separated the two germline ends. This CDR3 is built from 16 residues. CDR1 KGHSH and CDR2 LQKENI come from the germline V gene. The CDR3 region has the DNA TGTGCCAGCTCACCTTACAGGGCGAAGGGCACAGATACGCAGTATTTT. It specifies CASSPYRAKGTDTQYF.

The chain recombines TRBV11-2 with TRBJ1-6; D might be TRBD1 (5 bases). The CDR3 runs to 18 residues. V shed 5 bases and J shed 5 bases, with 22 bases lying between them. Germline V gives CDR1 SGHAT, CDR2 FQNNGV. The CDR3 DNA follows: TGTGCCAGCAGCCCGAGGACGGACAATTGGGGTCATAATTCACCCCTCCACTTT. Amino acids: CASSPRTDNWGHNSPLHF.

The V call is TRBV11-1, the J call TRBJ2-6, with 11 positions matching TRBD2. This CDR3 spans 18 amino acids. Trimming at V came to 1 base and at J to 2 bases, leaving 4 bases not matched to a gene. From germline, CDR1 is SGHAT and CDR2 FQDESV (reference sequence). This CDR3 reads CASSLGVTSGTGANVLTF. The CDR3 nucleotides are TGTGCCAGCAGCTTAGGAGTGACTAGCGGGACTGGGGCCAACGTCCTGACTTTC.

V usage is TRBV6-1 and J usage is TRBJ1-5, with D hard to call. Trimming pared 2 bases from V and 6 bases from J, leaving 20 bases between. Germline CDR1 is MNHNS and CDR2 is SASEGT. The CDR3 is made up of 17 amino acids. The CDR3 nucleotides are TGTGCCAGCAGTGAATGGGTGAGGACCCGGGCCGTTCAGCCCCAGCATTTT. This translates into CASSEWVRTRAVQPQHF.

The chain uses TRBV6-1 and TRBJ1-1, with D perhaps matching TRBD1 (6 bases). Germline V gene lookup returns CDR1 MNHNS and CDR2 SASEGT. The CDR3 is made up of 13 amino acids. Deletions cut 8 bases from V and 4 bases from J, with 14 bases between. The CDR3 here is CASGVRGATEAFF. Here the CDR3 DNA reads TGTGCCAGCGGTGTTCGGGGGGCCACTGAAGCTTTCTTT.

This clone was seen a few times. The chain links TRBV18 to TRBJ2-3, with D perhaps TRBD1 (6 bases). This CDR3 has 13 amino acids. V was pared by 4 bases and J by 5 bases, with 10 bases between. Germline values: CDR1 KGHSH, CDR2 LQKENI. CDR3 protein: CASSRGGGDTQYF. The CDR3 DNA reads TGTGCCAGCTCACGAGGGGGTGGAGATACGCAGTATTTT.

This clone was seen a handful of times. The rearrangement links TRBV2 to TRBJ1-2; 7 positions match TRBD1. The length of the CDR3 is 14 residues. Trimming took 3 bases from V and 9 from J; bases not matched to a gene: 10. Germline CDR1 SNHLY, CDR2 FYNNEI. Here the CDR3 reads CASSEQGGMGSYTF. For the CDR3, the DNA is TGTGCCAGCAGTGAGCAGGGGGGCATGGGTAGCTACACCTTC.

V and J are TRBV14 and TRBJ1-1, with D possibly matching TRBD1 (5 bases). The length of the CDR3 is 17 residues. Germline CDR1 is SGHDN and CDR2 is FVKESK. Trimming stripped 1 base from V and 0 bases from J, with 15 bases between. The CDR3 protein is CASSQVYQGPMNTEAFF. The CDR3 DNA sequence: TGTGCCAGCAGCCAAGTGTACCAGGGTCCCATGAACACTGAAGCTTTCTTT.

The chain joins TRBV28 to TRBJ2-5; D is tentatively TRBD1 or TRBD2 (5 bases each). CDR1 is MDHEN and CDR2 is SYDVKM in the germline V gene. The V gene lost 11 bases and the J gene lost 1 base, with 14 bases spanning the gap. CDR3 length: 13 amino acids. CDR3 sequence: CAGGPRGQETQYF. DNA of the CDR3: TGTGCCGGGGGTCCTCGGGGCCAAGAGACCCAGTACTTC.